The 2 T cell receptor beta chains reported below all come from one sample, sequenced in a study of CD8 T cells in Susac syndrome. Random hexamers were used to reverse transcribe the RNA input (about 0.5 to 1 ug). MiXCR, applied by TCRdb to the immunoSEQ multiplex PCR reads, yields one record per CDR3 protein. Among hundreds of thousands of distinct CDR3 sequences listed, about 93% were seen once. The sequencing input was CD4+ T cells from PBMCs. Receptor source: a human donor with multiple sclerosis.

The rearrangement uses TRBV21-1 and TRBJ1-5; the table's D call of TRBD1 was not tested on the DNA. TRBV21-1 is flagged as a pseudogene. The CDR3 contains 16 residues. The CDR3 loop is CASSKVPPSSNQPQHF. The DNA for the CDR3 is TGTGCCAGCAGCAAAGTACCCCCTTCGAGCAATCAGCCCCAGCATTTT.

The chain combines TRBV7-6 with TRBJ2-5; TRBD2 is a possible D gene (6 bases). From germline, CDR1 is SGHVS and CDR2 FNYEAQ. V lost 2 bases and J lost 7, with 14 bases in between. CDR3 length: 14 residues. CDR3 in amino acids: CASSLKRREGTQYF. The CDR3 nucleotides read TGTGCCAGCAGCTTAAAGAGGCGGGAAGGGACCCAGTACTTC.